The T cell receptor (beta chain) under discussion was sequenced for a study of T-cell reconstitution after alpha-beta-depleted transplantation in children. Germline values: CDR1 LGHNA, CDR2 YSLEER. Trimming took 5 bases from V and 0 from J; bases not matched to a gene: 5. CDR3 length: 16 amino acids. This clonotype was seen a few times. Preparation of the TCRbeta library involved a method that used unique molecular identifiers. TCRdb re-analysed the PCR reads in MiXCR, keeping a single row per CDR3 protein. The sample has 490,000 or so distinct CDR3 sequences; under 15% are singletons. The material was PBMCs from the stem cell graft donor, obtained from the stem cell graft. The source is a human donor who donated a stem cell graft to a child with combined immunodeficiency. The chain carries TRBV4-3 and TRBJ2-3, with TRBD2 matching over 10 bases. Written as DNA, the CDR3 is TGCGCCAGCAGCGTGAAGACTAGCGGGAGCACAGATACGCAGTATTTT. This translates into CASSVKTSGSTDTQYF.